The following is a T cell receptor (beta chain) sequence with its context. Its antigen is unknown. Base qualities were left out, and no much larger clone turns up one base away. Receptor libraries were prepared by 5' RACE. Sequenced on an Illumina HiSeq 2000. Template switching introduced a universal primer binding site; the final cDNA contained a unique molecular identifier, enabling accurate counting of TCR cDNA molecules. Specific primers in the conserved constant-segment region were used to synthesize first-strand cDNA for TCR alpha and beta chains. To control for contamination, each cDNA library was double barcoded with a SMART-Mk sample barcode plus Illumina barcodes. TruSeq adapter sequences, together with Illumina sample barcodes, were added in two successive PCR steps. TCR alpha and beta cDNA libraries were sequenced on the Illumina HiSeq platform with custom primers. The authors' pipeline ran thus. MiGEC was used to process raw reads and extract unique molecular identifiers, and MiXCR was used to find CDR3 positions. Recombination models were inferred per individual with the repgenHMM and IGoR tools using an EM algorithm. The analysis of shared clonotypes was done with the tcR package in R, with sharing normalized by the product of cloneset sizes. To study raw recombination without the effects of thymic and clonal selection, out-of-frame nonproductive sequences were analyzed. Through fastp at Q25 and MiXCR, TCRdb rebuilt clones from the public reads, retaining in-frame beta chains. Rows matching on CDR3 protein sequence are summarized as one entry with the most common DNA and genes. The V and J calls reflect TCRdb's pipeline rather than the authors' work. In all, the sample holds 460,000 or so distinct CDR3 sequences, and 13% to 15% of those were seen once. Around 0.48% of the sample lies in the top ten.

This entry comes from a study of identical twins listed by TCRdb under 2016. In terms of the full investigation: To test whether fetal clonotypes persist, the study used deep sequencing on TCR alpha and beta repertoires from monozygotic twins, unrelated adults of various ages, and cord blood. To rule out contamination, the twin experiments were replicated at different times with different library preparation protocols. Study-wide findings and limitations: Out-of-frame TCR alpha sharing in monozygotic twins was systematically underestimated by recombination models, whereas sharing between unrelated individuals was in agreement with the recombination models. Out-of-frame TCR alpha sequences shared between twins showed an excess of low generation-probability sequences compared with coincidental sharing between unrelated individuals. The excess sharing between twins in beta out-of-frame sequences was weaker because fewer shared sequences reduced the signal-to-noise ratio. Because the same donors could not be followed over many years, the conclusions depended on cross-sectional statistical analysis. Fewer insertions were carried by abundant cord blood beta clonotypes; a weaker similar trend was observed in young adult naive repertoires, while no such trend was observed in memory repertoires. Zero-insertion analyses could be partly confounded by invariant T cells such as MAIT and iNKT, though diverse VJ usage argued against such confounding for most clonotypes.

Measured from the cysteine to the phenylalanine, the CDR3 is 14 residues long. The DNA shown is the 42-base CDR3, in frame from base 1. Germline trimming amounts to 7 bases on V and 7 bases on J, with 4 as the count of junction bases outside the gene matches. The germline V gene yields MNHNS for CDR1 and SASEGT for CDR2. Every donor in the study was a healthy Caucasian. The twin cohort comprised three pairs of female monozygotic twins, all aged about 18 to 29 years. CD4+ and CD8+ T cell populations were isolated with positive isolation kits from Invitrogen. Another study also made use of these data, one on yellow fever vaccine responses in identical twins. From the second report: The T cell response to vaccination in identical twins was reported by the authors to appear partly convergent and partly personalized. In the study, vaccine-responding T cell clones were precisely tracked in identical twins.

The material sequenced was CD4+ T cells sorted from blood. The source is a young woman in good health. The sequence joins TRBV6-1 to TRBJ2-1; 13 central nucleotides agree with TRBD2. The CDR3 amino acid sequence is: CASIRLAGGNEQFF. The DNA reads TGTGCCAGCATCAGACTAGCGGGGGGAAATGAGCAGTTCTTC.